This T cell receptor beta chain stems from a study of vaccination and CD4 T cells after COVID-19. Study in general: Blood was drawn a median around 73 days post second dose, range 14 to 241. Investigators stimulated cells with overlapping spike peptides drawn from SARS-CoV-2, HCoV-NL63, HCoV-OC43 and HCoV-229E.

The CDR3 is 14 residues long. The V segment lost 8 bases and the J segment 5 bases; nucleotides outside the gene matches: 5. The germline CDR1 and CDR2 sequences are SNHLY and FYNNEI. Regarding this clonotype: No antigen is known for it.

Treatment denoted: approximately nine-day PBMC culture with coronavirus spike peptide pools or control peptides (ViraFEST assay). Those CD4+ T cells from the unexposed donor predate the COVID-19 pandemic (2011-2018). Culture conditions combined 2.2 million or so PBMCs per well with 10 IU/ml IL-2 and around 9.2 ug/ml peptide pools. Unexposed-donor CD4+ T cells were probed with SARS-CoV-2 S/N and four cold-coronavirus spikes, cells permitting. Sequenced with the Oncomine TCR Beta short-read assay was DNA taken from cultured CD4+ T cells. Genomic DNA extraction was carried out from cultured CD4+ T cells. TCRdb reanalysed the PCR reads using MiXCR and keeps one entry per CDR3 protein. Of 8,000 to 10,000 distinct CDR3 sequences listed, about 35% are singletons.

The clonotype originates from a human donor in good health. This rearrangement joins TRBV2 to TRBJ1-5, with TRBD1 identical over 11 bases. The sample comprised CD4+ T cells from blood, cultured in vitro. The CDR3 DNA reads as TGTGCCAGCGGACAGGGGGCTGTTGATCAGCCCCAGCATTTT. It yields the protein CASGQGAVDQPQHF.